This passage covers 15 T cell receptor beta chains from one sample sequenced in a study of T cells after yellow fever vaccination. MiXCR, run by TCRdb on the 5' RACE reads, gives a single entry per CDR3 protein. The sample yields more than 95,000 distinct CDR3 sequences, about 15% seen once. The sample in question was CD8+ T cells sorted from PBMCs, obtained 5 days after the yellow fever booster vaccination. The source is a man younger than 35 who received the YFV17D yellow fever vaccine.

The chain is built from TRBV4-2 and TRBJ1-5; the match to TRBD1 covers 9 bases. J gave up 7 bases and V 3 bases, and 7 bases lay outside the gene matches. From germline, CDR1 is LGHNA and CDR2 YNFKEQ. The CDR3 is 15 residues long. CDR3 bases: TGTGCCAGCAGCCAGGGACAGGGTGAGAACCAGCCCCAGCATTTT. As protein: CASSQGQGENQPQHF.

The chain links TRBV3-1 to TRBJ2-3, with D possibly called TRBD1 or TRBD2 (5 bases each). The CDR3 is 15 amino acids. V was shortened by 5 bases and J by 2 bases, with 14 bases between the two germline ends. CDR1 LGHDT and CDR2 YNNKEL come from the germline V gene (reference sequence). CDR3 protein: CASSLKGDPTDTQYF. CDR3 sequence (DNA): TGTGCCAGCAGCTTAAAAGGGGACCCCACAGATACGCAGTATTTT.

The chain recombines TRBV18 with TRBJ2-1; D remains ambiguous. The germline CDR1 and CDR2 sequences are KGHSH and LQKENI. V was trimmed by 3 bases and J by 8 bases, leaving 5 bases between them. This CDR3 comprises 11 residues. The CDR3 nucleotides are TGTGCCAGCTCACCCTTGGATGAGCAGTTCTTC. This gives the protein CASSPLDEQFF.

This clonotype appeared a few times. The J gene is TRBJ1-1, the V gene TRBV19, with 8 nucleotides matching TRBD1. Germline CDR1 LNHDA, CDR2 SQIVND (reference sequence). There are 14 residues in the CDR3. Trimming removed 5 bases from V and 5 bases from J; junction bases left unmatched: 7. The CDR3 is CASSLQGAGTEAFF. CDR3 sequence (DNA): TGTGCCAGTAGTCTCCAGGGGGCAGGAACTGAAGCTTTCTTT.

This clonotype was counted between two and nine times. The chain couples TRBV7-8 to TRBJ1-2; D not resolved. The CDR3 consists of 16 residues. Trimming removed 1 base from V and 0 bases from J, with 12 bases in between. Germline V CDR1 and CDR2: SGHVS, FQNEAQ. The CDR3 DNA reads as TGTGCCAGCAGCTTAGAGTACACACCAGCTAACTATGGCTACACCTTC. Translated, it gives CASSLEYTPANYGYTF.

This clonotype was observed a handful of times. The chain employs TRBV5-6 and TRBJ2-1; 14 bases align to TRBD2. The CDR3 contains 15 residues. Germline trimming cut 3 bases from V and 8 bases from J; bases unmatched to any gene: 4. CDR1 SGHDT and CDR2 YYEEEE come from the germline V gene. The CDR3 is CASSSGTSGGYEQFF. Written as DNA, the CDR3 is TGTGCCAGCAGCTCCGGGACTAGCGGGGGATATGAGCAGTTCTTC.

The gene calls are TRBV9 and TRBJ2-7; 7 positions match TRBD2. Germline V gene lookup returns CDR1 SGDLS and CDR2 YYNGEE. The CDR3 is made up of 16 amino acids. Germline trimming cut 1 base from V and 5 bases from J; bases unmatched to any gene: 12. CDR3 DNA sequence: TGTGCCAGCAGCGTAAGGCCGGTCGGGGGGAGACACGAGCAGTACTTC. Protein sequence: CASSVRPVGGRHEQYF.

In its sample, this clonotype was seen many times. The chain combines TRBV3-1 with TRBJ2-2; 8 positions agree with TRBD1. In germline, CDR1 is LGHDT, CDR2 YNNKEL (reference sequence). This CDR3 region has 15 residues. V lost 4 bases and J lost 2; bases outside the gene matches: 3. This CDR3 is CASSPTGVNTGELFF. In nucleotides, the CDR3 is TGTGCCAGCAGCCCGACAGGGGTTAACACCGGGGAGCTGTTTTTT.

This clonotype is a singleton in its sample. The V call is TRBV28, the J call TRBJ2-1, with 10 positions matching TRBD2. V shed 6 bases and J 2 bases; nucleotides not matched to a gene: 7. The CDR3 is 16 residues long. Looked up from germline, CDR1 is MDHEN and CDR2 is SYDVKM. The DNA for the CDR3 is TGTGCCAGCAGCGTAGCGGGGGGACCCCCCTACAATGAGCAGTTCTTC. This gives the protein CASSVAGGPPYNEQFF.

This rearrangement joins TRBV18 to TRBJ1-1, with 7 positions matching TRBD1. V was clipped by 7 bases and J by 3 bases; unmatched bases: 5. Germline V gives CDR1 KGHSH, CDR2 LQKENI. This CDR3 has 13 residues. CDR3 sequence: CASYRGGDTEAFF. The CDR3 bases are TGTGCCAGCTACAGGGGAGGGGACACTGAAGCTTTCTTT. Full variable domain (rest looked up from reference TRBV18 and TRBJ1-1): NAGVMQNPRHLVRRRGQEARLRCSPMKGHSHVYWYRQLPEEGLKFMVYLQKENIIDESGMPKERFSAEFPKEGPSILRIQQVVRGDSAAYFCASYRGGDTEAFFGQGTRLTVV.

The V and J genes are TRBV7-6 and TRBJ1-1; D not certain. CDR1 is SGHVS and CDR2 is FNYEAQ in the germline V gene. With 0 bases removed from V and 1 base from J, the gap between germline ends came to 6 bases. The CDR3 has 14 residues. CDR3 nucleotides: TGTGCCAGCAGCTTAGCCTGGGCGAACACTGAAGCTTTCTTT. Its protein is CASSLAWANTEAFF.

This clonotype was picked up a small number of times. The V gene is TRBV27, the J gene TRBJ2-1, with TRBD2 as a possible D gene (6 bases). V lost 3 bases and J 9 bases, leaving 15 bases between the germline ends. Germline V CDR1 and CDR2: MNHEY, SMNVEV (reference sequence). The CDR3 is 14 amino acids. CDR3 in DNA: TGTGCCAGCAGTTTTAGGGGAGGAGGGTCTGAGCAGTTCTTC. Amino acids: CASSFRGGGSEQFF.

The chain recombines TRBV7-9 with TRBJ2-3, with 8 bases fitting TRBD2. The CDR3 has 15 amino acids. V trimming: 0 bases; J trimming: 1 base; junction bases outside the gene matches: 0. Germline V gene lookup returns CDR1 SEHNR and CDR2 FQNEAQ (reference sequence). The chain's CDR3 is CASSLASGGTDTQYF. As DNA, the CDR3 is TGTGCCAGCAGCTTAGCTAGCGGGGGCACAGATACGCAGTATTTT.

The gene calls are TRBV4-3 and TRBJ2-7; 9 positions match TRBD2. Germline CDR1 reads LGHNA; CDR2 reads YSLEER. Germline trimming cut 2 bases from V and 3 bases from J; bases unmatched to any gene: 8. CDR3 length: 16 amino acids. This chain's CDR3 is CASSQSVTSGSYEQYF. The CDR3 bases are TGCGCCAGCAGCCAATCGGTGACTAGCGGTAGCTACGAGCAGTACTTC.

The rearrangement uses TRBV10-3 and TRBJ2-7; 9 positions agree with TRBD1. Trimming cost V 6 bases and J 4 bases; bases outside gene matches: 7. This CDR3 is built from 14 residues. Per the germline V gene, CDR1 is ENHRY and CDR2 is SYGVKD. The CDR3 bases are TGTGCCATCAGCGGGGACAGGGCTGCTTACGAGCAGTACGTC. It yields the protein CAISGDRAAYEQYV.